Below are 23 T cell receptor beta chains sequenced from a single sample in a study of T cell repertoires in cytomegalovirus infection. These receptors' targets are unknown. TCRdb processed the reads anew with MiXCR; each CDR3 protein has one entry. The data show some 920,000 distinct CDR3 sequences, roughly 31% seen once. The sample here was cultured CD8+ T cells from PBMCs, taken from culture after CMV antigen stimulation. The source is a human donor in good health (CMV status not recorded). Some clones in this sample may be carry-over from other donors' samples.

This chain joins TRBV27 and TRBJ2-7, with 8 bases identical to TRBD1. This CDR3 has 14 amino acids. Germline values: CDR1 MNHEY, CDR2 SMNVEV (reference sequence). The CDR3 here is CASSAGTGPYKQYV. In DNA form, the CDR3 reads TGTGCCAGCAGTGCCGGGACAGGACCCTACAAGCAGTACGTC.

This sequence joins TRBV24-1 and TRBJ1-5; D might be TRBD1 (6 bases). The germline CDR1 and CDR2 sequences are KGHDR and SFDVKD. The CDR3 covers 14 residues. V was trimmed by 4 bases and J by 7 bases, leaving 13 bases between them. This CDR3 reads CATSDWGGGQPQHF. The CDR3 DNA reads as TGTGCCACCAGTGACTGGGGGGGCGGCCAGCCCCAGCATTTT.

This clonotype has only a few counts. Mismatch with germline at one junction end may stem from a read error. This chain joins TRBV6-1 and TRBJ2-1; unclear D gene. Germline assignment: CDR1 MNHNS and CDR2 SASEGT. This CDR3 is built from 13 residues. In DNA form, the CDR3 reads TGTGTCAGCAGTATGAGCTCCTACAATGAGCAGTTCTTC. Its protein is CVSSMSSYNEQFF.

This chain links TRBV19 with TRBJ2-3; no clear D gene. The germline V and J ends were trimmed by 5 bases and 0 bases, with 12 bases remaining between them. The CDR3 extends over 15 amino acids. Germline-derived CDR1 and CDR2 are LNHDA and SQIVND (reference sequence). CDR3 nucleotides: TGTGCCAGTAGTGACGTGGAGAGTAGCACAGATACGCAGTATTTT. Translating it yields CASSDVESSTDTQYF.

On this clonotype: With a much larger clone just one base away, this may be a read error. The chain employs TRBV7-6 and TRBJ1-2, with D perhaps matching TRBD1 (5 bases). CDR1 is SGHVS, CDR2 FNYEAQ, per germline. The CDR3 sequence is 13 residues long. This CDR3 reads CANSLGTALDYTF. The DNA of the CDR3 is TGTGCCAACAGCTTAGGGACCGCACTAGACTACACCTTC.

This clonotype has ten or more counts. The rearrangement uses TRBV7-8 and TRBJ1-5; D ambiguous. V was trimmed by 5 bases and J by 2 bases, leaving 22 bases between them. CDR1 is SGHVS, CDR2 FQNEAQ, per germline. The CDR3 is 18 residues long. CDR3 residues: CASSLNPMGPTGNQPQHF. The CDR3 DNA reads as TGTGCCAGCAGCCTAAACCCGATGGGCCCTACCGGCAATCAGCCCCAGCATTTT.

The CDR3 DNA reads TGTGCCAGCCTAGCCAAGACCGGGGAGCTGTTTTTT. Translation: CASLAKTGELFF. The chain links TRBV14 to TRBJ2-2; the D gene is possibly TRBD2 (5 bases). V lost 8 bases and J 5 bases, leaving 9 bases between the germline ends. Germline V CDR1 and CDR2: SGHDN, FVKESK. This CDR3 is 12 amino acids long.

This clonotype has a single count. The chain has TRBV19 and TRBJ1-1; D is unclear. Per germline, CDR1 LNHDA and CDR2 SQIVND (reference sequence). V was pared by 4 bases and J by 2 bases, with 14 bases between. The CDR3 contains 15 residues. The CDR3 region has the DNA TGTGCCAGTAGTAAGTCAACGTCGAGCAACACTGAAGCTTTCTTT. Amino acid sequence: CASSKSTSSNTEAFF.

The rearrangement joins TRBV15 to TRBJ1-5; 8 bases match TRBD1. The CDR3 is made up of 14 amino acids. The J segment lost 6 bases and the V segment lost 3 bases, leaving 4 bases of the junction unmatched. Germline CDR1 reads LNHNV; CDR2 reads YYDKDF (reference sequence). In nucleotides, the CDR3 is TGTGCCACCAGCAGGACAGGGGTGGGTCAGCCCCAGCATTTT. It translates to CATSRTGVGQPQHF.

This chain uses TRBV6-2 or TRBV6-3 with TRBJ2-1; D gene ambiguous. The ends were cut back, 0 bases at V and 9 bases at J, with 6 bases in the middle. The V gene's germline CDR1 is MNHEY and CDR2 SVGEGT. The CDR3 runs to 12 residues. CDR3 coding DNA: TGTGCCAGCAGTTACTCTAAGGTTGAGCAGTTCTTC. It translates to CASSYSKVEQFF.

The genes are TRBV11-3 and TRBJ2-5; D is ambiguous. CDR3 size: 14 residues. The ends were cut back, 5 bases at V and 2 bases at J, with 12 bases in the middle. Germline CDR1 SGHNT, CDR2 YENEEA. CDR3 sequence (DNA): TGTGCCAGCAGCGTGGGCCGCTTTCAAGAGACCCAGTACTTC. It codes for CASSVGRFQETQYF.

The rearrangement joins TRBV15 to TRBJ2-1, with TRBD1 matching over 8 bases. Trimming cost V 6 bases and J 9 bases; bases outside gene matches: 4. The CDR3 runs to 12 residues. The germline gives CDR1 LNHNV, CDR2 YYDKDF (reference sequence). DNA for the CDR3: TGTGCCACCAGGGACAGGGAGATTGAGCAGTTCTTC. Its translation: CATRDREIEQFF.

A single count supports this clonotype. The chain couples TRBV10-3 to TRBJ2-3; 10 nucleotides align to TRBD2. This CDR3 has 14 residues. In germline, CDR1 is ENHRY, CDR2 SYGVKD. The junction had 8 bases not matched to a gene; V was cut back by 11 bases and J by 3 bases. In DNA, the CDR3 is TGTGCCGCCCTAGCGGGGGAGGCTACAGATACGCAGTATTTT. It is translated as CAALAGEATDTQYF.

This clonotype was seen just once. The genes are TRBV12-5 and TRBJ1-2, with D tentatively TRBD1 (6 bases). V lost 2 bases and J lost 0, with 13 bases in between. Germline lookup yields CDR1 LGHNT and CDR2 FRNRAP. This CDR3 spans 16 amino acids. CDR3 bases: TGTGCTAGTGGTTTGACTTTCACAGGGCCTAACTATGGCTACACCTTC. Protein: CASGLTFTGPNYGYTF. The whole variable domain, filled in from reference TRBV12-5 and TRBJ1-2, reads DARVTQTPRHKVTEMGQEVTMRCQPILGHNTVFWYRQTMMQGLELLAYFRNRAPLDDSGMPKDRFSAEMPDATLATLKIQPSEPRDSAVYFCASGLTFTGPNYGYTFGSGTRLTVV.

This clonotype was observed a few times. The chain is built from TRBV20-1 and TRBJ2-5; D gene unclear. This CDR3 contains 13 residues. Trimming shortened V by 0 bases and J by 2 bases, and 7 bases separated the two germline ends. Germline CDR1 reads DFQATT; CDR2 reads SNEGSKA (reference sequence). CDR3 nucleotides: TGCAGTGCTAGAGATCCGACTCAAGAGACCCAGTACTTC. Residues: CSARDPTQETQYF.

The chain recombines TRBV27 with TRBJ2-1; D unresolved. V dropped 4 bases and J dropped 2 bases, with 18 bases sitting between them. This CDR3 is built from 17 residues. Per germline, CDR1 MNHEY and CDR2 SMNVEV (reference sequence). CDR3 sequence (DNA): TGTGCCAGCAGTTACACAGCCTCTATACCCGCCTACAATGAGCAGTTCTTC. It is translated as CASSYTASIPAYNEQFF.

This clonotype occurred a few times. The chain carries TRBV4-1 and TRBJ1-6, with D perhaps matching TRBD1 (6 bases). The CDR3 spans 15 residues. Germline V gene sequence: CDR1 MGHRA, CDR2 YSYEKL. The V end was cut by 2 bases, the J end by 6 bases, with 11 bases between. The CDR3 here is CASSQYRDTNSPLHF. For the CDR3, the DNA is TGCGCCAGCAGCCAATACCGGGACACTAATTCACCCCTCCACTTT.

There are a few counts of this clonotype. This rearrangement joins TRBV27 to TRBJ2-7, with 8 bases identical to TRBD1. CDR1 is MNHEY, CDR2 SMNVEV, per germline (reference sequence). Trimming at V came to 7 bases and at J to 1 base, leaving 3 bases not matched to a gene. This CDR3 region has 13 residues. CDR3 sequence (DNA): TGTGCCAGCACCTGGACAGGGTCCTACGAGCAGTACTTC. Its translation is CASTWTGSYEQYF.

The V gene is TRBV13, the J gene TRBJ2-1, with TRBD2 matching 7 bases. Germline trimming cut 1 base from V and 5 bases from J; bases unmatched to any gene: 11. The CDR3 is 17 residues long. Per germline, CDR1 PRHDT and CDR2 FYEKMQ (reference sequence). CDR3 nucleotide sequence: TGTGCCAGCAGCTTAGCCCTGGGAGGGCTAGGGGACAATGAGCAGTTCTTC. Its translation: CASSLALGGLGDNEQFF.

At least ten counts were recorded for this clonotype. The CDR3 loop reads CASSSTGGEETQYF. DNA of the CDR3: TGTGCCAGCAGCTCGACAGGAGGGGAAGAGACCCAGTACTTC. This sequence joins TRBV7-3 and TRBJ2-5, with D possibly being TRBD1 or TRBD2 (6 bases each). The CDR3 is 14 residues long. Trimming took 4 bases from V and 3 from J, leaving 12 bases between them. Per the germline V gene, CDR1 is SGHTA and CDR2 is FQGTGA.

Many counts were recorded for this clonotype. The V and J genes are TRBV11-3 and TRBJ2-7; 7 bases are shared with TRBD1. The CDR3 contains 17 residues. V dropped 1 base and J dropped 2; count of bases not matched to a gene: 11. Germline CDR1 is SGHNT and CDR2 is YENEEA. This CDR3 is CASSLVVSRGPAYEQYF. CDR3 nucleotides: TGTGCCAGCAGCTTAGTGGTTTCGAGGGGGCCAGCCTACGAGCAGTACTTC.

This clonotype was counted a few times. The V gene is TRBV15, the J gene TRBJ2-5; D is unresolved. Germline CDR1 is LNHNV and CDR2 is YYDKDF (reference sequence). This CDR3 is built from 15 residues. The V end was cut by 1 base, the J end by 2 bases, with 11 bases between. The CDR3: CATSRVLGNQETQYF. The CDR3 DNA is TGTGCCACCAGCAGAGTGTTAGGGAATCAAGAGACCCAGTACTTC.

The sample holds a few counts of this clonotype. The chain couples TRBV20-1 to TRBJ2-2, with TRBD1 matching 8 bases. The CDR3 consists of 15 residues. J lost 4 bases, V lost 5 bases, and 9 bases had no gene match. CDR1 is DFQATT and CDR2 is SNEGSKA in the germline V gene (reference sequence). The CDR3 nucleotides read TGCAGTGCTCAATTGGACAGGGAGGCCACCGGGGAGCTGTTTTTT. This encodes CSAQLDREATGELFF.